One sample yielded the 21 T cell receptor beta chains listed below, sequenced in a study of early T cells in non-severe SARS-CoV-2 infection. TCRdb recomputed calls from the 5' RACE reads with MiXCR, one row per CDR3 protein. This table has roughly 58,000 distinct CDR3 sequences, under 15% appearing once. The sequencing input was whole blood. These receptors came from an adult who was a healthcare worker with PCR-confirmed SARS-CoV-2 infection or an uninfected control (not recorded which).

This clonotype was observed a handful of times. The chain joins TRBV6-5 to TRBJ2-1; 11 bases fit TRBD2. CDR3 length equals 16 residues. With V trimmed by 6 bases and J by 9 bases, 13 bases remained unmatched. Germline V lookup: CDR1 MNHEY, CDR2 SVGAGI. CDR3 DNA: TGTGCCAGCAGCCGAGTAGCGGGGGGGCCAGAGAGTGAGCAGTTCTTC. Translating it yields CASSRVAGGPESEQFF.

This clonotype came up many times. V and J are TRBV7-6 and TRBJ1-3; D not resolved. V dropped 4 bases and J dropped 8 bases, with 12 bases sitting between them. Germline V gene lookup returns CDR1 SGHVS and CDR2 FNYEAQ. The CDR3 contains 13 residues. DNA of the CDR3: TGTGCCAGCAGCTCGTGGGGAAGGGACACCATATATTTT. This encodes CASSSWGRDTIYF.

This chain connects TRBV9 to TRBJ1-1, with D perhaps TRBD1 (5 bases). Germline CDR1 reads SGDLS; CDR2 reads YYNGEE. V gave up 3 bases and J gave up 1 base, with 10 bases separating them. The CDR3 covers 14 residues. DNA of the CDR3: TGTGCCAGCAGCGCTAGACAGAAGAACACTGAAGCTTTCTTT. Amino acids: CASSARQKNTEAFF.

This clonotype appeared a few times. The CDR3 protein is CSAFRTGNTGELFF. The CDR3 DNA reads as TGCAGTGCCTTTAGGACGGGGAACACCGGGGAGCTGTTTTTT. The J gene is TRBJ2-2, the V gene TRBV29-1; D not resolved. The CDR3 contains 14 residues. CDR1 SQVTM and CDR2 ANQGSEA come from the germline V gene.

This clonotype was detected many times. The chain carries TRBV20-1 and TRBJ1-4, with 8 bases lining up with TRBD1. Germline assignment: CDR1 DFQATT and CDR2 SNEGSKA (reference sequence). Trimming at V came to 3 bases and at J to 10 bases, leaving 7 bases not matched to a gene. The CDR3 consists of 13 residues. The CDR3 bases are TGCAGTGCTAGCCCGGACAGGGCAGTAAAACTGTTTTTT. This gives the protein CSASPDRAVKLFF.

This clonotype was observed at least ten times. The rearrangement uses TRBV7-2 and TRBJ2-7; D may be TRBD1 (5 bases). The CDR3 length is 11 residues. Germline values: CDR1 SGHTA, CDR2 FQGNSA. Between the trimmed V and J ends, which lost 9 bases and 5 bases, there was a span of 11 bases. CDR3 DNA sequence: TGTGCCAGTACTCAGGGTAACGAGCAGTACTTC. It specifies CASTQGNEQYF.

The chain links TRBV5-1 to TRBJ2-3; 7 positions match TRBD2. The V gene end was trimmed by 4 bases and the J gene end by 2 bases; junction bases not matched to a gene: 4. The length of the CDR3 is 14 residues. Germline CDR1 reads SGHRS; CDR2 reads YFSETQ. This CDR3 reads CASSLGGTTDTQYF. For the CDR3, the DNA is TGCGCCAGCAGCCTCGGGGGGACCACAGATACGCAGTATTTT. The full variable domain, with the rest looked up from reference TRBV5-1 and TRBJ2-3, is KAGVTQTPRYLIKTRGQQVTLSCSPISGHRSVSWYQQTPGQGLQFLFEYFSETQRNKGNFPGRFSGRQFSNSRSEMNVSTLELGDSALYLCASSLGGTTDTQYFGPGTRLTVL.

This clonotype was observed at least ten times. The chain is built from TRBV6-2 or TRBV6-3 and TRBJ2-1, with D possibly being TRBD2 (6 bases). CDR3 length: 11 residues. Trimming removed 7 bases at V and 11 bases at J, with 12 bases between. CDR1 is MNHEY and CDR2 is SVGEGT in the germline V gene. CDR3 nucleotide sequence: TGTGCCAGCATAATGGGGGGACAGCAGTTCTTC. This encodes CASIMGGQQFF.

The CDR3 DNA reads TGCAGTGCTAGCCTGGGACAGAACAACTATGGCTACACCTTC. Translated: CSASLGQNNYGYTF. The chain carries TRBV20-1 and TRBJ1-2, with 7 bases that match TRBD1. V trimming: 3 bases; J trimming: 2 bases; junction bases outside the gene matches: 6. Germline values: CDR1 DFQATT, CDR2 SNEGSKA (reference sequence). This CDR3 is 14 amino acids long.

The chain has TRBV4-1 and TRBJ1-2; D gene ambiguous. The CDR3 loop spans 16 amino acids. Germline CDR1 and CDR2: MGHRA and YSYEKL. V was cut by 0 bases and J by 7 bases, with 18 bases left in between. DNA for the CDR3: TGCGCCAGCAGCCAAGATCAAGCCTTCGCCTATTCTGGCTACACCTTC. Translated, it gives CASSQDQAFAYSGYTF.

This clonotype was found a few times. The V and J genes are TRBV27 and TRBJ1-4; tentatively, D is TRBD1 (6 bases). The germline V gene has CDR1 MNHEY and CDR2 SMNVEV (reference sequence). The ends were cut back, 4 bases at V and 1 base at J, with 7 bases in the middle. The CDR3 is 14 amino acids. CDR3 sequence reads: CASSSRGTNEKLFF. CDR3 DNA: TGTGCCAGCAGTTCCAGGGGAACTAATGAAAAACTGTTTTTT.

The genes are TRBV9 and TRBJ1-2; weak D call: TRBD1 (6 bases). The CDR3 runs to 15 residues. Germline loops: CDR1 SGDLS, CDR2 YYNGEE. Trimming shortened V by 5 bases and J by 4 bases, and 18 bases separated the two germline ends. DNA of the CDR3: TGTGCCAGCAGTCTCACCGGACAGCCTAGCTATGGCTACACCTTC. Protein: CASSLTGQPSYGYTF. Full variable domain (remainder filled in from reference TRBV9 and TRBJ1-2): DSGVTQTPKHLITATGQRVTLRCSPRSGDLSVYWYQQSLDQGLQFLIQYYNGEERAKGNILERFSAQQFPDLHSELNLSSLELGDSALYFCASSLTGQPSYGYTFGSGTRLTVV.

This clonotype appeared a few times. This sequence joins TRBV4-1 and TRBJ2-7; D is possibly TRBD1 or TRBD2 (6 bases each). This CDR3 has 17 residues. Trimming cost V 0 bases and J 2 bases, with 17 bases left between them. The germline V gene encodes CDR1 MGHRA and CDR2 YSYEKL. The CDR3 spells CASSQEYRTAGAYEQYF. The CDR3 bases are TGCGCCAGCAGCCAAGAATATCGGACAGCGGGTGCCTACGAGCAGTACTTC.

The chain has TRBV14 and TRBJ2-1; 10 bases align to TRBD1. This CDR3 contains 15 residues. Per the germline V gene, CDR1 is SGHDN and CDR2 is FVKESK. Unmatched junction bases numbered 4, after V lost 4 bases and J lost 4 bases. CDR3 amino acids: CASSPRTGGYNEQFF. CDR3 coding DNA: TGTGCCAGCAGCCCTCGGACAGGGGGTTACAATGAGCAGTTCTTC. The variable domain in full, completed from reference TRBV14 and TRBJ2-1, reads EAGVTQFPSHSVIEKGQTVTLRCDPISGHDNLYWYRRVMGKEIKFLLHFVKESKQDESGMPNNRFLAERTGGTYSTLKVQPAELEDSGVYFCASSPRTGGYNEQFFGPGTRLTVL.

In this sample, this clonotype turned up many times. This chain joins TRBV6-4 and TRBJ2-3, with D perhaps matching TRBD2 (6 bases). The CDR3 loop spans 16 amino acids. The germline V gene encodes CDR1 MRHNA and CDR2 SNTAGT. Trimming pared 3 bases from V and 1 base from J, leaving 14 bases between. The CDR3 coding sequence is TGTGCCAGCAGTGAGAAGGTCGGGGGAGGCACAGATACGCAGTATTTT. Translation: CASSEKVGGGTDTQYF.

This clonotype was found a few times. J is TRBJ2-1 and V is TRBV30; 9 bases are shared with TRBD1. CDR1 is GTSNPN, CDR2 SVGIG, per germline (reference sequence). After removal of 1 base from V and 9 bases from J, the junction contained 1 base not matched to a gene. CDR3 size: 12 residues. As DNA, the CDR3 is TGTGCCTGGAGTGGACAGGGGGTTGAGCAGTTCTTC. Translation: CAWSGQGVEQFF.

This clonotype was detected only a few times. The chain carries TRBV30 and TRBJ2-1; possible D gene TRBD2, 7 bases. Between the trimmed V and J ends, which lost 4 bases and 7 bases, there was a span of 20 bases. The germline V gene has CDR1 GTSNPN and CDR2 SVGIG (reference sequence). This CDR3 has 15 amino acids. CDR3 protein: CAWKFVGGAWNEQFF. The CDR3 DNA follows: TGTGCCTGGAAATTTGTTGGGGGGGCCTGGAATGAGCAGTTCTTC. Looking up the rest from reference TRBV30 and TRBJ2-1 gives the full variable domain: SQTIHQWPATLVQPVGSPLSLECTVEGTSNPNLYWYRQAAGRGLQLLFYSVGIGQISSEVPQNLSASRPQDRQFILSSKKLLLSDSGFYLCAWKFVGGAWNEQFFGPGTRLTVL.

The genes are TRBV29-1 and TRBJ2-3, with D perhaps matching TRBD2 (7 bases). This CDR3 region has 14 residues. Trimming took 4 bases from V and 2 from J, leaving 13 bases between them. From germline, CDR1 is SQVTM and CDR2 ANQGSEA. The CDR3 spells CSVAGGFTTDTQYF. The CDR3 DNA is TGCAGCGTTGCGGGGGGCTTCACCACAGATACGCAGTATTTT.

This clonotype was seen ten or more times. The CDR3 is CSASPGRQETQYF. The DNA for the CDR3 is TGCAGTGCTAGTCCGGGACGTCAAGAGACCCAGTACTTC. The V and J genes are TRBV20-1 and TRBJ2-5; either TRBD1 or TRBD2 may fit D (5 bases each). Germline values: CDR1 DFQATT, CDR2 SNEGSKA (reference sequence). Trimming pared 3 bases from V and 2 bases from J, leaving 10 bases between. The CDR3 runs 13 residues.

The sample holds many counts of this clonotype. The V and J genes are TRBV5-4 and TRBJ2-2; no clear D gene. Germline V lookup: CDR1 SGHNT, CDR2 YYREEE (reference sequence). The CDR3 consists of 13 residues. The germline V and J ends were trimmed by 1 base and 5 bases, with 6 bases remaining between them. The CDR3 DNA reads TGTGCCAGCAGCTTGATACTTACCGGGGAGCTGTTTTTT. Amino acid sequence: CASSLILTGELFF.

This clonotype was recorded at least ten times. The chain couples TRBV18 to TRBJ2-3, with a possible D match to TRBD2 (6 bases). CDR1 and CDR2 (germline): KGHSH, LQKENI. There are 16 residues in the CDR3. Trimming left V 3 bases short and J 1 base short, with 14 bases between. CDR3 in amino acids: CASSPGLRGGTDTQYF. CDR3 coding DNA: TGTGCCAGCTCACCCGGGTTGCGGGGAGGCACAGATACGCAGTATTTT.